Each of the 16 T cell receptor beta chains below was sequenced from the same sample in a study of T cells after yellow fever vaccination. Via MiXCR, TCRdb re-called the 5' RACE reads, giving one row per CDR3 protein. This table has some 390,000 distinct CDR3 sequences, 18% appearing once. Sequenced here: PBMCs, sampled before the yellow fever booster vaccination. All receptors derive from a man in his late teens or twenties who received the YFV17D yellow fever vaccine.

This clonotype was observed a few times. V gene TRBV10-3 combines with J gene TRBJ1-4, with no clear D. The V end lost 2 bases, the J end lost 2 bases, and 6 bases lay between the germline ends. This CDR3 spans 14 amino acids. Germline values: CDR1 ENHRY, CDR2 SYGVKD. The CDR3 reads CAISEGVTNEKLFF. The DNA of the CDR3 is TGTGCCATCAGTGAGGGGGTGACTAATGAAAAACTGTTTTTT.

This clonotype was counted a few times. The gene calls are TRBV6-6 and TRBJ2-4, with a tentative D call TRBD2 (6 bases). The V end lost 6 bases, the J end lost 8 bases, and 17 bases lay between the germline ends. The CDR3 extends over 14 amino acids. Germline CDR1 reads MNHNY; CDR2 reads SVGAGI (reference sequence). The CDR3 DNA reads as TGTGCCAGCAGCCGCTCGCTCGGGAGTGACATTCAGTACTTC. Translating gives CASSRSLGSDIQYF.

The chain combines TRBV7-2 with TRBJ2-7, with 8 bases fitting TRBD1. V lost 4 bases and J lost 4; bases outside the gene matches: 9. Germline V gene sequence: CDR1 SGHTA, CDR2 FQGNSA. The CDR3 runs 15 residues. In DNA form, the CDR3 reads TGTGCCAGCAGCTCAGGAGGACAGGGCCTTTACGAGCAGTACTTC. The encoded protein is CASSSGGQGLYEQYF.

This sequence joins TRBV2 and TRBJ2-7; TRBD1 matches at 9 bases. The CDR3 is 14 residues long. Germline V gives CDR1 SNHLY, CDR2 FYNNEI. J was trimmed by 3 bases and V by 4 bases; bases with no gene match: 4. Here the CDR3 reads CASSGGDRVYEQYF. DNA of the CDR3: TGTGCCAGCAGTGGCGGGGACAGGGTCTACGAGCAGTACTTC.

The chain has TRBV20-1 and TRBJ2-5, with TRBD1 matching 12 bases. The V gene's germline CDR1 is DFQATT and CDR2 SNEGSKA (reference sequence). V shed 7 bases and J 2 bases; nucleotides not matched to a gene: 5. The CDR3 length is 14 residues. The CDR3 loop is CSGGQGAGQETQYF. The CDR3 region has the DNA TGCAGTGGGGGACAGGGGGCTGGTCAAGAGACCCAGTACTTC.

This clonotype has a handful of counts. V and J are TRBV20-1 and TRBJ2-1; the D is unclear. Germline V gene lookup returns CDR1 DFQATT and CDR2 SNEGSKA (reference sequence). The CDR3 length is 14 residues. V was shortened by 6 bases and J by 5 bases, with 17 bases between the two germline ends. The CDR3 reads CSAPHVGLNNEQFF. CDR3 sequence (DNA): TGCAGTGCCCCACACGTCGGATTAAACAATGAGCAGTTCTTC.

CDR3 DNA sequence: TGTGCCAGCAGTTTATTTGGTCCCCAGGGAGGTGAAAAACTGTTTTTT. As protein: CASSLFGPQGGEKLFF. This chain joins TRBV12-3 or TRBV12-4 and TRBJ1-4, with D possibly TRBD1 on 5 matching bases. The length of the CDR3 is 16 residues. Trimming removed 2 bases at V and 7 bases at J, with 17 bases between.

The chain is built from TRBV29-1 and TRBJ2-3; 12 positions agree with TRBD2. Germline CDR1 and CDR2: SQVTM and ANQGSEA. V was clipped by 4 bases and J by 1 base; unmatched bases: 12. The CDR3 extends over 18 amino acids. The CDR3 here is CSVVSCLAGGRRTDTQYF. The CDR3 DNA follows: TGCAGCGTTGTATCTTGTCTAGCGGGGGGGAGACGCACAGATACGCAGTATTTT.

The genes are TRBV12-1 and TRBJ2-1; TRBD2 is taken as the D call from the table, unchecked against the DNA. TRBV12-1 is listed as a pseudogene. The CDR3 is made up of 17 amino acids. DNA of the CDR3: TGTGCCAGCAGCTTGGGTAGCGGGGGGGCGGCCTACAATGAGCAGTTCTTC. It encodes CASSLGSGGAAYNEQFF.

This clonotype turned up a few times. The CDR3 region has the DNA TGTGCCAGCAGTTTGAGCAGGAGCTCCTACGAGCAGTACTTC. This encodes CASSLSRSSYEQYF. The V call is TRBV2, the J call TRBJ2-7; D ambiguous. CDR3 length: 14 amino acids. Germline V gene lookup returns CDR1 SNHLY and CDR2 FYNNEI. V lost 5 bases and J lost 0, with 11 bases in between.

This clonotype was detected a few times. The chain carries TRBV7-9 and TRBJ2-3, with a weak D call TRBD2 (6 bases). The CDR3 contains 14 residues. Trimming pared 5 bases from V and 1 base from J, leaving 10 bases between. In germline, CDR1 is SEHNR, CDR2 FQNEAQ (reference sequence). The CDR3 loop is CASSRGGGTDTQYF. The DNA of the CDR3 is TGTGCCAGCAGCAGGGGCGGGGGCACAGATACGCAGTATTTT.

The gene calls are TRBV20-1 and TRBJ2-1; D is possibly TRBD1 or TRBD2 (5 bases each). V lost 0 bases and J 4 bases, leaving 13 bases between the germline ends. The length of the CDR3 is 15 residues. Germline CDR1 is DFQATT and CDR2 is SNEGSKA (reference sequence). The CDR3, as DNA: TGCAGTGCTAGAGACGCCTCCTGGGGGTACAATGAGCAGTTCTTC. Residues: CSARDASWGYNEQFF.

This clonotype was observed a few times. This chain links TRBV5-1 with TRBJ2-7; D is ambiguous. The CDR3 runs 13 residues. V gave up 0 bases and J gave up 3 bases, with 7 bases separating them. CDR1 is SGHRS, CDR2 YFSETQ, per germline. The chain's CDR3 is CASSLGYNYEQYV. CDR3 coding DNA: TGCGCCAGCAGCTTGGGTTACAACTACGAGCAGTACGTC.

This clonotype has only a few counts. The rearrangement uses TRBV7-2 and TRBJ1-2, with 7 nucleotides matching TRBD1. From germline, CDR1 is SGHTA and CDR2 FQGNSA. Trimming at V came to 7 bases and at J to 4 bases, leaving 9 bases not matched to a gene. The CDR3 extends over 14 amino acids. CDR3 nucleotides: TGTGCCAGCACCCGACAGGGATATCGCTATGGCTACACCTTC. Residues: CASTRQGYRYGYTF.

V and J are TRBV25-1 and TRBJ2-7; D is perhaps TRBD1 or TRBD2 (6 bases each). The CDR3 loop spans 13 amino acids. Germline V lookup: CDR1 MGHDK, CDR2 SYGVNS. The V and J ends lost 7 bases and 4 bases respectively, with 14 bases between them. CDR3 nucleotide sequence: TGTGCCAGCACCCCCGGGGGCTGGTACGAGCAGTACTTC. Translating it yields CASTPGGWYEQYF.

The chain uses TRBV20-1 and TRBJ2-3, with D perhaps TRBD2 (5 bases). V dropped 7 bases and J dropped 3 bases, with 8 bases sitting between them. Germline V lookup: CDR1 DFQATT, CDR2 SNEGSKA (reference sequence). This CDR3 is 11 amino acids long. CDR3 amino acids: CSGRGTDTQYF. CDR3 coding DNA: TGCAGTGGACGAGGGACAGATACGCAGTATTTT.